These T cell receptor beta chains were read from a single sample in a study of cytomegalovirus exposure and HLA in healthy donors. Sequenced by immunoSEQ multiplex PCR; TCRdb stores in-frame clones only, minus some. This sample has about 150,000 clones, with around four fifths found just once. Material for sequencing was PBMCs. The receptors come from a girl between 5 and 17 years old in good health and CMV-seropositive. Both conserved end residues are part of each CDR3. D genes are given only for firm matches. Clone size is stated in some rows and not others, as once, few, many or a class when expanded.

clone_size	j_call	d_call	v_call	cdr3_aa	cdr3_nt
.	TRBJ2-5	TRBD1	TRBV6-1	CASSEDRGETQYF	TGTGCCAGCAGTGAAGACAGGGGAGAGACCCAGTACTTC
.	TRBJ1-5	TRBD1	TRBV28	CASTHLDRGRQPQHF	TGTGCCAGCACCCACCTGGACAGGGGGAGGCAGCCCCAGCATTTT
few	TRBJ1-4	.	TRBV25-1	CASSVGGQLNEKLFF	TGTGCCAGCAGTGTAGGAGGCCAACTTAATGAAAAACTGTTTTTT
.	TRBJ1-1	TRBD1	TRBV25-1	CASVTGGTEAFF	TGTGCCAGCGTTACAGGGGGCACTGAAGCTTTCTTT
.	TRBJ2-5	.	TRBV30	CAWSRESWAEQETQYF	TGTGCCTGGAGTAGGGAGAGTTGGGCGGAGCAAGAGACCCAGTACTTC
.	TRBJ2-5	TRBD2	TRBV7-9	CASSSGTSIPETQYF	TGTGCCAGCAGCTCCGGGACTAGTATCCCAGAGACCCAGTACTTC
.	TRBJ1-6	.	TRBV6-5	CASSYEQAYNSPLHF	TGTGCCAGCAGTTACGAACAGGCTTACAATTCACCCCTCCACTTT
.	TRBJ1-2	TRBD1	TRBV5-5	CASSPGTGGGYTF	TGTGCCAGCAGCCCCGGGACAGGGGGTGGCTACACCTTC
.	TRBJ1-3	.	TRBV19	CASKSGNTIYF	TGTGCCAGTAAATCAGGAAACACCATATATTTT
.	TRBJ2-1	TRBD2	TRBV7-7	CASSSGGPGNEQFF	TGTGCTAGCAGCTCGGGGGGGCCGGGCAATGAGCAGTTCTTC
.	TRBJ1-1	.	TRBV15	CATSRDPGQVNTEAFF	TGTGCCACCAGCAGAGATCCGGGACAAGTGAACACTGAAGCTTTCTTT
.	TRBJ2-7	TRBD1	TRBV5-1	CASSLKGASSYEQYF	TGCGCCAGCAGCTTGAAGGGGGCCAGCTCCTACGAGCAGTACTTC
.	TRBJ1-1	TRBD1	TRBV27	CASSIGTGPEAFF	TGTGCCAGCAGTATCGGGACAGGCCCTGAGGCTTTCTTT
.	TRBJ1-1	TRBD1	TRBV10-3	CAISPDRGETEAFF	TGTGCCATCAGTCCGGACAGGGGAGAAACTGAAGCTTTCTTT
.	TRBJ2-7	TRBD1	TRBV2	CASSNFNGQDKNEQYF	TGTGCCAGCAGTAATTTCAATGGACAGGATAAGAACGAGCAGTACTTC
once	TRBJ2-1	.	TRBV15	CATKSASRGNEQFF	TGTGCCACCAAGTCGGCCTCCAGGGGCAATGAGCAGTTCTTC
.	TRBJ1-2	.	TRBV30	CAWSTSYGYTF	TGTGCCTGGAGTACCAGCTATGGCTACACCTTC
few	TRBJ1-2	TRBD1	TRBV19	CASRQGPRYTF	TGTGCCAGTAGACAGGGGCCCCGCTACACCTTC
.	TRBJ2-5	.	TRBV29-1	CSVRVQETQYF	TGCAGCGTCAGGGTTCAGGAGACCCAGTACTTC
.	TRBJ2-1	.	TRBV9	CASSVVGLSSYNEQFF	TGTGCCAGCAGCGTAGTGGGGCTGAGCTCCTACAATGAGCAGTTCTTC
.	TRBJ1-6	TRBD1	TRBV7-2	CASSLRTGTNSPLHF	TGTGCCAGCAGCCTCCGGACAGGGACCAATTCACCCCTCCACTTT
few	TRBJ1-1	.	TRBV2	CASRPTGNTEAFF	TGTGCCAGCAGACCGACAGGGAACACTGAAGCTTTCTTT
.	TRBJ2-7	.	TRBV19	CASSIDSSGDEQYF	TGTGCCAGTAGTATAGATTCCTCAGGGGACGAGCAGTACTTC
once	TRBJ2-7	.	TRBV21-1	CASPGGIWYEQYF	TGTGCCAGCCCCGGGGGAATTTGGTACGAGCAGTACTTC
.	TRBJ1-4	TRBD1	TRBV4-2	CASSQDQGTGGLSNEKLFF	TGTGCCAGCAGCCAAGATCAGGGAACAGGGGGTCTATCTAATGAAAAACTGTTTTTT
.	TRBJ2-7	TRBD1	TRBV7-9	CSSSTTGTGTYEQYF	TGTTCCAGCAGCACCACCGGGACAGGGACCTACGAGCAGTACTTC
.	TRBJ2-2	.	TRBV7-9	CSSSLAGRGGELFF	TGTTCCAGCAGCTTAGCAGGTAGAGGCGGGGAGCTGTTTTTT
.	TRBJ1-6	TRBD1	TRBV27	CASRGTGNNSPLHF	TGTGCCAGCAGGGGGACAGGAAATAATTCACCCCTCCACTTT
.	TRBJ1-1	TRBD1	TRBV7-9	CASSSTGQGSTEAFF	TGTGCCAGCAGCTCCACCGGACAGGGGAGCACTGAAGCTTTCTTT
.	TRBJ1-2	.	TRBV6-4	CASSDRGITSPYGYTF	TGTGCCAGCAGTGACAGGGGCATTACCTCCCCCTATGGCTACACCTTC
.	TRBJ1-2	TRBD1	TRBV6-6	CASSDQGDAGYTF	TGTGCCAGCAGTGATCAGGGGGACGCGGGCTACACCTTC
.	TRBJ1-2	.	TRBV6-5	CASSQKGSYGYTF	TGTGCCAGCAGCCAAAAAGGGAGCTATGGCTACACCTTC
.	TRBJ1-3	.	TRBV19	CASRAISGNTIYF	TGTGCCAGCAGGGCAATCTCTGGAAACACCATATATTTT
.	TRBJ2-1	.	TRBV9	CASSGSSGYSYNEQFF	TGTGCCAGCAGCGGCTCAAGCGGGTATTCCTACAATGAGCAGTTCTTC
.	TRBJ1-1	TRBD1	TRBV29-1	CSVEGGTGWGKDNTEAFF	TGCAGCGTTGAAGGCGGGACAGGGTGGGGAAAAGATAACACTGAAGCTTTCTTT
.	TRBJ2-5	.	TRBV15	CATSQSRTYGETQYF	TGTGCCACCAGCCAGTCCAGGACATACGGGGAGACCCAGTACTTC
.	TRBJ2-2	.	TRBV5-6	CASITYRVGTGELFF	TGTGCCAGCATAACCTACAGGGTTGGGACCGGGGAGCTGTTTTTT
.	TRBJ2-3	.	TRBV5-6	CASSAGTTDTQYF	TGTGCCAGCAGCGCGGGGACCACAGATACGCAGTATTTT
once	TRBJ2-1	TRBD2	TRBV5-5	CASSRTSGVYNEQFF	TGTGCCAGCAGCCGTACTAGCGGGGTGTACAATGAGCAGTTCTTC
.	TRBJ2-1	TRBD2	TRBV5-4	CASSGGSGGPMNEQFF	TGTGCCAGCAGCGGGGGGAGCGGGGGCCCGATGAATGAGCAGTTCTTC
.	TRBJ1-1	.	TRBV5-1	CASSLNTGEAFF	TGCGCCAGCAGCTTGAACACAGGTGAAGCTTTCTTT
.	TRBJ2-2	TRBD2	TRBV27	CASSLKGLVDTGELFF	TGTGCCAGCAGTTTAAAGGGACTAGTTGACACCGGGGAGCTGTTTTTT
.	TRBJ1-1	.	TRBV5-1	CASSLGGLGTEAFF	TGCGCCAGCAGCTTGGGGGGCCTGGGTACTGAAGCTTTCTTT
.	TRBJ2-3	TRBD1	TRBV4-2	CASSQIAGGDTQYF	TGTGCCAGCAGCCAGATAGCAGGGGGAGATACGCAGTATTTT
.	TRBJ2-4	.	TRBV9	CASSVNSKNIQYF	TGTGCCAGCAGCGTAAACAGTAAAAACATTCAGTACTTC
.	TRBJ1-6	TRBD1	TRBV5-1	CASSLAGQGYSPLHF	TGCGCCAGCAGCTTGGCGGGACAGGGATATTCACCCCTCCACTTT
.	TRBJ2-3	.	TRBV5-1	CASSSSTDTQYF	TGCGCCAGCAGCTCTAGCACAGATACGCAGTATTTT
.	TRBJ1-1	TRBD1	TRBV11-2	CASSLGTGVTEAFF	TGTGCCAGCAGCTTAGGGACAGGGGTCACTGAAGCTTTCTTT
.	TRBJ2-2	.	TRBV29-1	CSVGSGLPTGELFF	TGCAGCGTTGGATCAGGGTTGCCCACCGGGGAGCTGTTTTTT
.	TRBJ2-2	.	TRBV11-3	CASSLVAGLNTGELFF	TGTGCCAGCAGCTTAGTTGCAGGGTTGAACACCGGGGAGCTGTTTTTT
.	TRBJ1-5	.	TRBV2	CASRRVGQPQHF	TGTGCCAGCCGGAGAGTAGGTCAGCCCCAGCATTTT
.	TRBJ1-3	.	TRBV7-2	CASSFTGFSGNTIYF	TGTGCCAGCAGCTTTACAGGATTCTCTGGAAACACCATATATTTT
.	TRBJ1-2	TRBD1	TRBV7-9	CASSSGQPGGGYGYTF	TGTGCCAGCAGCTCGGGACAGCCTGGTGGCGGCTATGGCTACACCTTC
.	TRBJ2-3	TRBD2	TRBV18	CASSPPRTSSTDTQYF	TGTGCCAGCTCACCCCCCCGGACTAGTTCCACAGATACGCAGTATTTT
.	TRBJ1-5	TRBD1	TRBV19	CASSPTWTGWSVYQPQHF	TGTGCCAGTAGCCCAACTTGGACAGGCTGGAGCGTTTATCAGCCCCAGCATTTT